The 7 T cell receptor beta chains below come from one sample, sequenced in a study of Ad26.COV2.S vaccination and SARS-CoV-2 variants. Libraries were prepared by immunoSEQ multiplex PCR; TCRdb keeps only in-frame clonotypes and omits some of them. The table includes about 400,000 clones, 83% detected once. As to treatment: roughly 18 received Ad26.COV2.S at low or high dose, single or two shots; 5 received placebo; per-sample allocation not given. The samples were gathered on day 63 after the first injection of vaccine or placebo. Sample: peripheral blood, taken in a trial of Ad26.COV2.S vaccine versus placebo. These receptors were obtained from a person between 18 and 65 years old who received the Ad26.COV2.S COVID-19 vaccine or a placebo.

This chain connects TRBV7-3 to TRBJ1-1, with D maybe TRBD1 (5 bases). Germline assignment: CDR1 SGHTA and CDR2 FQGTGA. This CDR3 is built from 16 residues. V was trimmed by 4 bases and J by 5 bases, leaving 20 bases between them. CDR3 amino acids: CASSSPPGRRGTEAFF. Written as DNA, the CDR3 is TGTGCCAGCAGCTCCCCCCCGGGACGGCGAGGAACTGAAGCTTTCTTT.

The rearrangement joins TRBV29-1 to TRBJ2-6, with TRBD1 matching over 9 bases. Trimming took 2 bases from V and 2 from J; bases not matched to a gene: 1. The CDR3 runs 15 residues. From germline, CDR1 is SQVTM and CDR2 ANQGSEA. The CDR3 DNA follows: TGCAGCGTTGAATACAGGGGGCCTGGGGCCAACGTCCTGACTTTC. This codes for CSVEYRGPGANVLTF.

The V call is TRBV9, the J call TRBJ2-2; 12 nucleotides match TRBD2. The junction had 4 bases not matched to a gene; V was cut back by 4 bases and J by 3 bases. The V gene's germline CDR1 is SGDLS and CDR2 YYNGEE. The CDR3 is 16 residues long. The CDR3 DNA follows: TGTGCCAGCAGCAGAACTAGCGGGGGGTACACCGGGGAGCTGTTTTTT. This codes for CASSRTSGGYTGELFF.

This clone was seen a single time. The chain couples TRBV4-1 to TRBJ2-7, with D hard to call. Germline values: CDR1 MGHRA, CDR2 YSYEKL. CDR3 length: 15 amino acids. V lost 4 bases and J lost 2, with 15 bases in between. CDR3 amino acids: CASSPAKGNTYEQYF. The DNA for the CDR3 is TGCGCCAGCAGCCCCGCGAAAGGGAACACCTACGAGCAGTACTTC.

The genes are TRBV6-5 and TRBJ1-3; tentatively, D is TRBD1 (6 bases). The CDR3 sequence is 15 residues long. The germline V and J ends were trimmed by 5 bases and 0 bases, with 11 bases remaining between them. Germline V gene lookup returns CDR1 MNHEY and CDR2 SVGAGI. As DNA, the CDR3 is TGTGCCAGCAGTCCCCGGGACAACTCTGGAAACACCATATATTTT. Protein product: CASSPRDNSGNTIYF.

This clone was seen just once. The CDR3 nucleotides are TGTGCCAGCAGCCAAGATGGGGCTAGCTACAATGAGCAGTTCTTC. Protein product: CASSQDGASYNEQFF. The chain has TRBV3-1 (or the pseudogene TRBV3-2) and TRBJ2-1; D might be TRBD1 (5 bases). The CDR3 runs 15 residues. Germline CDR1 LGHDT, CDR2 YNNKEL (reference sequence). V was shortened by 0 bases and J by 3 bases, with 9 bases between the two germline ends.

This clone is a singleton in its sample. V is TRBV6-5 and J is TRBJ2-3, with D possibly matching TRBD2 (6 bases). This CDR3 spans 14 amino acids. The V and J ends lost 6 bases and 4 bases respectively, with 14 bases between them. Germline CDR1 MNHEY, CDR2 SVGAGI. The CDR3 DNA sequence: TGTGCCAGCAGGATGCGGGGTAAGGCAGATACGCAGTATTTT. It codes for CASRMRGKADTQYF.